The next 5 T cell receptor beta chains were all read from a single sample in a study of OX40 agonist ivuxolimab in advanced cancers. Data came from immunoSEQ multiplex PCR; TCRdb stores just in-frame clones and leaves some out. The sample shows 50,000 to 70,000 clones, around four fifths of them seen only once. This material consisted of CD4+ or CD8+ T cells sorted from blood, taken in a trial of the OX40 agonist ivuxolimab. All receptors come from an adult with an advanced solid tumor such as melanoma, head and neck, liver or kidney cancer.

The V and J genes are TRBV9 and TRBJ2-2, with D perhaps TRBD2 (5 bases). The V and J ends lost 0 bases and 5 bases respectively, with 14 bases between them. This CDR3 contains 16 residues. The germline V gene encodes CDR1 SGDLS and CDR2 YYNGEE. The CDR3 region is CASSVGEYWGTGELFF. The CDR3 nucleotides read TGTGCCAGCAGCGTAGGGGAGTATTGGGGAACCGGGGAGCTGTTTTTT.

The chain joins TRBV4-2 to TRBJ2-7, with D possibly TRBD2 on 7 matching bases. The CDR3 sequence is 16 residues long. Trimming took 1 base from V and 6 from J, leaving 19 bases between them. CDR1 is LGHNA, CDR2 YNFKEQ, per germline. The CDR3 sequence: CASSQGGAGAIGEQYF. For the CDR3, the DNA is TGTGCCAGCAGCCAAGGGGGTGCGGGGGCTATAGGCGAGCAGTACTTC.

The chain links TRBV7-2 to TRBJ1-5; TRBD1 is a possible D gene (5 bases). The germline V gene has CDR1 SGHTA and CDR2 FQGNSA. The CDR3 is 16 residues long. Trimming pared 1 base from V and 0 bases from J, leaving 10 bases between. For the CDR3, the DNA is TGTGCCAGCAGCTTAGGGACACTTATTAGCAATCAGCCCCAGCATTTT. Amino acids: CASSLGTLISNQPQHF.

This chain connects TRBV2 to TRBJ2-7, with 15 bases identical to TRBD2. V dropped 4 bases and J dropped 7; count of bases not matched to a gene: 5. CDR1 SNHLY and CDR2 FYNNEI come from the germline V gene. The CDR3 extends over 15 amino acids. CDR3 amino acids: CASSAGLAGGTEQYF. CDR3 DNA sequence: TGTGCCAGCAGTGCGGGACTAGCGGGAGGAACGGAGCAGTACTTC.

This chain joins TRBV29-1 and TRBJ2-2, with D unresolved. Germline V CDR1 and CDR2: SQVTM, ANQGSEA. The CDR3 has 13 amino acids. V gave up 7 bases and J gave up 1 base, with 10 bases separating them. The CDR3 spells CSAERQNTGELFF. The CDR3 DNA follows: TGCAGCGCCGAAAGACAGAACACCGGGGAGCTGTTTTTT.